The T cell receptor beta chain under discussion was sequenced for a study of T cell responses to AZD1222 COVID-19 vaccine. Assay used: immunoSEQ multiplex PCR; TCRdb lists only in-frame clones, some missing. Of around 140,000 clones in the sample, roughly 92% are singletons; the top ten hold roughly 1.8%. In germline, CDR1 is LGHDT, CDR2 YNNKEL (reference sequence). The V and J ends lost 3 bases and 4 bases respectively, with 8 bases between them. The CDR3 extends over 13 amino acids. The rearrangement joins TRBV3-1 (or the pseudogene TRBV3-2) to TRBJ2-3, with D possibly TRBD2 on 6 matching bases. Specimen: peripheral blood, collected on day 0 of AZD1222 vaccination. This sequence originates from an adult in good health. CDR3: CASSQPGADTQYF. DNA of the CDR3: TGTGCCAGCAGCCAGCCGGGGGCAGATACGCAGTATTTT.